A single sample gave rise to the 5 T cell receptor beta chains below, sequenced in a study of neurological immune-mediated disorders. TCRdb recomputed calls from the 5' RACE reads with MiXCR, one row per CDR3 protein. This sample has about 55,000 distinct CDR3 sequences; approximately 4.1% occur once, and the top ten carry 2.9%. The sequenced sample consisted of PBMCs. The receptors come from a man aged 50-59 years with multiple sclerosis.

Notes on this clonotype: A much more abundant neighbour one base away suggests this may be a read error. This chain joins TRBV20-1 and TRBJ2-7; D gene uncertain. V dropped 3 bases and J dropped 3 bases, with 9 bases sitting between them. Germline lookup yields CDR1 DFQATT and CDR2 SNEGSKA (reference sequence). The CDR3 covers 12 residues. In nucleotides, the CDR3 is TGCAGTGCTAGTGCCAATTACTACGAGCAGTACTTC. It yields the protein CSASANYYEQYF.

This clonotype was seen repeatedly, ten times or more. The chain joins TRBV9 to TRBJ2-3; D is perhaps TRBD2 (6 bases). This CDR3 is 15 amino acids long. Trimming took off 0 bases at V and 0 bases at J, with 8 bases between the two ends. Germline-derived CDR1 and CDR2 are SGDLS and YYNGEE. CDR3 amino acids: CASSVVGTSTDTQYF. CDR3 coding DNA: TGTGCCAGCAGCGTAGTAGGGACTAGCACAGATACGCAGTATTTT.

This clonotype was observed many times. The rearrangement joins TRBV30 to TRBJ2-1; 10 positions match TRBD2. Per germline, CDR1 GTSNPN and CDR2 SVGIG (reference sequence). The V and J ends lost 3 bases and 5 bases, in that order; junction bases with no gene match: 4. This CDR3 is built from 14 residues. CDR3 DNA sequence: TGTGCCTGGAGGGTAGGACTAGCGGACAATGAGCAGTTCTTC. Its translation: CAWRVGLADNEQFF.

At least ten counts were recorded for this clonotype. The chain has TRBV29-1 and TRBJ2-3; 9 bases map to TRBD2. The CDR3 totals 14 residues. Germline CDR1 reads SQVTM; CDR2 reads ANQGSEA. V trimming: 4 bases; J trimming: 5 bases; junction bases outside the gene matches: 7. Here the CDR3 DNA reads TGCAGCGTTGGAGTAGCGGGAGCGGTAGATACGCAGTATTTT. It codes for CSVGVAGAVDTQYF.

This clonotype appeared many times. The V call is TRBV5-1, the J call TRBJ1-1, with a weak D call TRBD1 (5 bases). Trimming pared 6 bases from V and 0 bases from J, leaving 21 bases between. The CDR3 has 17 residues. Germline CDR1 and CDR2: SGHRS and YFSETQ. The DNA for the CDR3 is TGCGCCAGCAATTACGATTTGGGACCCATAATGAACACTGAAGCTTTCTTT. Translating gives CASNYDLGPIMNTEAFF.